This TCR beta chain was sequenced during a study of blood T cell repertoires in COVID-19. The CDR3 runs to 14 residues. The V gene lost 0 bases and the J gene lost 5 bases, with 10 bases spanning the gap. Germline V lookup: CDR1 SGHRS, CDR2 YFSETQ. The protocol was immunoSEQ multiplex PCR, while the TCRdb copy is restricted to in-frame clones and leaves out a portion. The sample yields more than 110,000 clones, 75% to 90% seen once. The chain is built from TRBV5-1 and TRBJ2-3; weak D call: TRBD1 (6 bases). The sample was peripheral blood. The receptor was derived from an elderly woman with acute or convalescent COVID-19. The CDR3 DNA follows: TGCGCCAGCAGCTTGGCAGGGGCGGGAGATACGCAGTATTTT. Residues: CASSLAGAGDTQYF.